Listed here are 23 T cell receptor beta chains from one sample, sequenced in a study of blood T cell repertoires in COVID-19. Some clones are missing from TCRdb's copy, which holds only in-frame ones; the method was immunoSEQ multiplex PCR. The sample lists roughly 100,000 clones; around 84% were seen once. Sequencing was carried out using peripheral blood. The source is a man in his sixties with acute or convalescent COVID-19.

This clone has just a few counts. This chain joins TRBV6-6 and TRBJ2-1, with unresolved D. Germline assignment: CDR1 MNHNY and CDR2 SVGAGI (reference sequence). The CDR3 has 13 amino acids. V lost 0 bases, J lost 4 bases, and 4 bases lay in between. The CDR3 is CASSYSGYNEQFF. CDR3 DNA sequence: TGTGCCAGCAGTTACTCCGGGTACAATGAGCAGTTCTTC.

The chain has TRBV30 and TRBJ2-4; possible D gene TRBD2, 5 bases. Germline lookup yields CDR1 GTSNPN and CDR2 SVGIG (reference sequence). With 1 base removed from V and 0 bases from J, the gap between germline ends came to 10 bases. This CDR3 has 15 residues. CDR3: CAWSDGLIAKNIQYF. CDR3 nucleotides: TGTGCCTGGAGTGACGGACTTATAGCCAAAAACATTCAGTACTTC.

The chain couples TRBV27 to TRBJ2-3; 8 bases match TRBD2. The germline V gene has CDR1 MNHEY and CDR2 SMNVEV (reference sequence). This CDR3 contains 16 residues. V lost 5 bases to trimming and J lost 0 bases; unmatched junction nucleotides: 7. The CDR3 region is CASSPKREPSTDTQYF. The CDR3 region has the DNA TGTGCCAGCAGTCCGAAGCGGGAGCCTAGCACAGATACGCAGTATTTT.

This chain uses TRBV27 with TRBJ2-5; 7 nucleotides line up with TRBD2. Germline V gene data show CDR1 as MNHEY and CDR2 as SMNVEV (reference sequence). This CDR3 has 15 residues. V trimming: 7 bases; J trimming: 7 bases; junction bases outside the gene matches: 15. The CDR3 protein is CASNIGGYPQGTQYF. CDR3 sequence (DNA): TGTGCCAGCAATATCGGGGGGTATCCCCAGGGGACCCAGTACTTC.

The chain combines TRBV28 with TRBJ1-5; D may be TRBD1 (6 bases). CDR1 and CDR2 from the germline V gene are MDHEN and SYDVKM. The CDR3 consists of 16 residues. Trimming pared 0 bases from V and 2 bases from J, leaving 11 bases between. The CDR3 spells CASSLCEGDGNQPQHF. As DNA, the CDR3 is TGTGCCAGCAGTTTATGCGAGGGGGATGGCAATCAGCCCCAGCATTTT.

The chain links TRBV18 to TRBJ2-5; 11 nucleotides agree with TRBD2. There are 16 residues in the CDR3. Germline CDR1 is KGHSH and CDR2 is LQKENI. V was clipped by 1 base and J by 1 base; unmatched bases: 2. This chain's CDR3 is CASSPLLAGGQETQYF. In DNA, the CDR3 is TGTGCCAGCTCACCACTTCTAGCGGGAGGCCAAGAGACCCAGTACTTC.

This sequence joins TRBV18 and TRBJ1-5; D remains ambiguous. Per the germline V gene, CDR1 is KGHSH and CDR2 is LQKENI. The V gene lost 3 bases and the J gene lost 0 bases, with 15 bases spanning the gap. The CDR3 contains 17 residues. The CDR3 sequence is CASSPKVSGNSNQPQHF. The CDR3 DNA reads TGTGCCAGCTCACCGAAGGTTTCGGGGAATAGCAATCAGCCCCAGCATTTT.

This chain joins TRBV6-5 and TRBJ1-3; TRBD1 matches at 7 bases. Germline CDR1 is MNHEY and CDR2 is SVGAGI. The trim removed 9 bases at V and 4 bases at J, leaving 9 bases unmatched. This CDR3 comprises 14 residues. CDR3 in DNA: TGTGCCAGTTACAGGGGATCAGGGGGAAACACCATATATTTT. It encodes CASYRGSGGNTIYF.

DNA of the CDR3: TGTGCCAGCAGCCTACCATCCGGTCGTAGCCACTCCTACAATGAGCAGTTCTTC. As protein: CASSLPSGRSHSYNEQFF. The rearrangement joins TRBV14 to TRBJ2-1, with no clear D. Trimming left V 4 bases short and J 0 bases short, with 19 bases between. The CDR3 length is 18 residues. Germline V gene data show CDR1 as SGHDN and CDR2 as FVKESK.

V is TRBV25-1 and J is TRBJ2-2; D may be TRBD1 (6 bases). Germline loops: CDR1 MGHDK, CDR2 SYGVNS. The CDR3 contains 15 residues. V was pared by 1 base and J by 3 bases, with 9 bases between. CDR3 nucleotide sequence: TGTGCCAGCAGTGAATCACAGGGTGACACCGGGGAGCTGTTTTTT. The encoded protein is CASSESQGDTGELFF.

This clone was found once. J is TRBJ2-3 and V is TRBV11-3; D gene uncertain. The V end lost 0 bases, the J end lost 5 bases, and 3 bases lay between the germline ends. In germline, CDR1 is SGHNT, CDR2 YENEEA. This CDR3 region has 12 residues. CDR3 bases: TGTGCCAGCAGCTTAGATCGAGATACGCAGTATTTT. Its translation is CASSLDRDTQYF.

The rearrangement uses TRBV3-1 (or the pseudogene TRBV3-2) and TRBJ2-1; 7 nucleotides line up with TRBD1. The germline gives CDR1 LGHDT, CDR2 YNNKEL (reference sequence). CDR3 length: 16 residues. The V gene end was trimmed by 1 base and the J gene end by 3 bases; junction bases not matched to a gene: 6. Here the CDR3 reads CASSQVEGGHYNEQFF. CDR3 sequence (DNA): TGTGCCAGCAGCCAAGTCGAAGGGGGCCACTACAATGAGCAGTTCTTC.

The chain couples TRBV7-2 to TRBJ2-1; D is ambiguous. Per germline, CDR1 SGHTA and CDR2 FQGNSA. With 3 bases removed from V and 4 bases from J, the gap between germline ends came to 7 bases. The CDR3 extends over 13 amino acids. The CDR3 protein is CASSFTSYNEQFF. CDR3 coding DNA: TGTGCCAGCAGCTTCACTTCTTACAATGAGCAGTTCTTC.

The CDR3 region is CASSVGGLAGGSTYEQYF. The CDR3 nucleotides read TGTGCCAGCAGTGTCGGGGGACTAGCGGGAGGGTCGACCTACGAGCAGTACTTC. The chain recombines TRBV2 with TRBJ2-7; 16 bases fit TRBD2. The CDR3 has 18 residues. Germline V gene lookup returns CDR1 SNHLY and CDR2 FYNNEI. The trim removed 4 bases at V and 2 bases at J, leaving 8 bases unmatched.

The chain joins TRBV6-2 or TRBV6-3 to TRBJ1-1; 8 bases are shared with TRBD1. V lost 4 bases, J lost 5 bases, and 12 bases stayed unmatched. This CDR3 has 16 amino acids. In germline, CDR1 is MNHEY, CDR2 SVGEGT. In DNA form, the CDR3 reads TGTGCCAGCAGTTCCCCCCGGACAGGGAGATCGACTGAAGCTTTCTTT. Translated: CASSSPRTGRSTEAFF.

CDR3 region: CASSAEGTSGADTQYF. In DNA, the CDR3 is TGCGCCAGCAGCGCCGAGGGGACTAGCGGGGCCGATACGCAGTATTTT. This chain joins TRBV5-1 and TRBJ2-3; 13 bases map to TRBD2. Germline V gene data show CDR1 as SGHRS and CDR2 as YFSETQ. The CDR3 consists of 16 residues. V lost 4 bases and J lost 6; bases outside the gene matches: 8.

V and J are TRBV28 and TRBJ2-1; 9 positions match TRBD2. J lost 7 bases, V lost 3 bases, and 4 bases had no gene match. The CDR3 has 14 amino acids. Germline CDR1 reads MDHEN; CDR2 reads SYDVKM. The CDR3 DNA follows: TGTGCCAGCAGTTTCTCCAGCGGGAGGAATGAGCAGTTCTTC. Encoded protein: CASSFSSGRNEQFF. The whole variable domain, filled in from reference TRBV28 and TRBJ2-1, reads DVKVTQSSRYLVKRTGEKVFLECVQDMDHENMFWYRQDPGLGLRLIYFSYDVKMKEKGDIPEGYSVSREKKERFSLILESASTNQTSMYLCASSFSSGRNEQFFGPGTRLTVL.

The V gene is TRBV4-3, the J gene TRBJ2-7, with 8 nucleotides matching TRBD1. This CDR3 spans 16 amino acids. The V gene's germline CDR1 is LGHNA and CDR2 YSLEER. J was trimmed by 3 bases and V by 5 bases; bases with no gene match: 12. The chain's CDR3 is CASSYGDRRIHYEQYV. The CDR3, as DNA: TGCGCCAGCAGCTATGGGGACAGGCGGATCCACTACGAGCAGTACGTC.

This clone was seen only once. Its ends do not fully match the called genes, so a read error is possible. This chain connects TRBV5-8 to TRBJ1-4, with 11 bases identical to TRBD1. The CDR3 has 13 residues. From germline, CDR1 is SGHTS and CDR2 YDEGEE. The CDR3 reads CASRQFESGQGVF. In DNA form, the CDR3 reads TGTGCCAGCAGGCAATTTGAGTCGGGACAGGGGGTTTTT. Using reference TRBV5-8 and TRBJ1-4 for the parts outside the CDR3, the full variable domain is EAGVTQSPTHLIKTRGQQATLRCSPISGHTSVYWYQQALGLGLQFLLWYDEGEERNRGNFPPRFSGRQFPNYSSELNVNALELEDSALYLCASRQFESGQGVFGSGTQLSVL.

This clone was detected only once. This chain uses TRBV6-6 with TRBJ1-5, with 8 bases identical to TRBD1. The V gene end was trimmed by 4 bases and the J gene end by 5 bases; junction bases not matched to a gene: 7. The CDR3 is made up of 15 amino acids. Germline values: CDR1 MNHNY, CDR2 SVGAGI (reference sequence). The CDR3 coding sequence is TGTGCCAGCAGTTTCTTCGGACAGGGCTATCAGCCCCAGCATTTT. This codes for CASSFFGQGYQPQHF.

This clone is a singleton in its sample. V usage is TRBV10-3 and J usage is TRBJ1-5; TRBD1 matches 10 bases. The V segment lost 2 bases and the J segment 4 bases; nucleotides outside the gene matches: 5. From germline, CDR1 is ENHRY and CDR2 SYGVKD. The CDR3 consists of 16 residues. The CDR3 nucleotides read TGTGCCATCAGTGAGGTGGGACAGGGGCGGAATCAGCCCCAGCATTTT. Protein sequence: CAISEVGQGRNQPQHF.

The gene calls are TRBV6-6 and TRBJ2-7, with a tentative D call TRBD1 (5 bases). The CDR3 is made up of 15 amino acids. CDR1 MNHNY and CDR2 SVGAGI come from the germline V gene (reference sequence). V was cut by 6 bases and J by 5 bases, with 20 bases left in between. The CDR3: CASSPPGQGRDEQYF. The CDR3 bases are TGTGCCAGCAGCCCCCCCGGGCAGGGAAGGGACGAGCAGTACTTC.

The table lists this clone with a count of one. V and J are TRBV11-3 and TRBJ2-3, with TRBD2 matching 8 bases. Trimming cost V 2 bases and J 0 bases; bases outside gene matches: 1. Germline-derived CDR1 and CDR2 are SGHNT and YENEEA. This CDR3 is built from 15 residues. DNA for the CDR3: TGTGCCAGCAGCTTAACTAGCGGTAGCACAGATACGCAGTATTTT. Protein: CASSLTSGSTDTQYF.